The 18 T cell receptor beta chains reported below all come from one sample, sequenced in a study of blood T cell repertoires in COVID-19. Some clones are missing from TCRdb's copy, which holds only in-frame ones; the method was immunoSEQ multiplex PCR. The sample has a few hundred thousand clones; roughly 84% are singletons. The sample taken for sequencing was peripheral blood. The receptors here all came from a man between 60 and 70 years old with acute or convalescent COVID-19.

The V gene is TRBV7-9, the J gene TRBJ2-6, with a tentative D call TRBD2 (5 bases). The CDR3 is made up of 15 amino acids. CDR1 and CDR2 (germline): SEHNR, FQNEAQ (reference sequence). Trimming cost V 4 bases and J 1 base, with 8 bases left between them. Here the CDR3 reads CASSSTGSGANVLTF. The CDR3 nucleotides read TGTGCCAGCAGCTCCACGGGGTCTGGGGCCAACGTCCTGACTTTC.

This sequence joins TRBV11-2 and TRBJ2-1; 10 bases match TRBD1. Germline V gene data show CDR1 as SGHAT and CDR2 as FQNNGV. This CDR3 comprises 15 residues. The V and J ends lost 5 bases and 0 bases, in that order; junction bases with no gene match: 1. CDR3 protein: CASSDRGPSYNEQFF. The CDR3 bases are TGTGCCAGCAGCGACAGGGGGCCCTCCTACAATGAGCAGTTCTTC.

The chain uses TRBV5-1 and TRBJ2-7; perhaps TRBD1 as D (6 bases). The germline gives CDR1 SGHRS, CDR2 YFSETQ. CDR3 length equals 15 residues. Trimming took 0 bases from V and 6 from J, leaving 16 bases between them. In DNA, the CDR3 is TGCGCCAGCAGCTTGGTTAAAGGGGGTTGGCTCGAGCAGTACTTC. This codes for CASSLVKGGWLEQYF.

The V call is TRBV2, the J call TRBJ2-1; TRBD1 might be the D (6 bases). Per the germline V gene, CDR1 is SNHLY and CDR2 is FYNNEI. This CDR3 contains 14 residues. Trimming removed 6 bases at V and 3 bases at J, with 12 bases between. CDR3 in amino acids: CASSRNRDYNEQFF. The DNA for the CDR3 is TGTGCCAGCAGCCGAAACAGGGACTACAATGAGCAGTTCTTC.

The chain carries TRBV11-3 and TRBJ2-2; 8 nucleotides agree with TRBD2. From germline, CDR1 is SGHNT and CDR2 YENEEA. The CDR3 runs 15 residues. J was trimmed by 5 bases and V by 5 bases; bases with no gene match: 7. CDR3 amino acids: CASSQGSGSTGELFF. The DNA of the CDR3 is TGTGCCAGCAGCCAGGGGAGCGGGAGTACCGGGGAGCTGTTTTTT.

This chain uses TRBV10-3 with TRBJ1-1, with 8 bases fitting TRBD1. This CDR3 comprises 14 residues. Germline V gives CDR1 ENHRY, CDR2 SYGVKD. V was pared by 4 bases and J by 1 base, with 2 bases of the junction left unmatched. This CDR3 is CAISGGQGNTEAFF. Written as DNA, the CDR3 is TGTGCCATCAGTGGTGGACAGGGGAACACTGAAGCTTTCTTT.

The chain has TRBV2 and TRBJ2-1; D is unresolved. The V gene lost 3 bases and the J gene lost 6 bases, with 9 bases spanning the gap. The CDR3 totals 13 residues. CDR1 is SNHLY, CDR2 FYNNEI, per germline. For the CDR3, the DNA is TGTGCCAGCAGTGATCGAAGGAGCAATGAGCAGTTCTTC. It encodes CASSDRRSNEQFF.

The CDR3 region is CASSLISGDGTGELFF. Here the CDR3 DNA reads TGTGCCAGCAGCTTAATTTCAGGGGATGGCACCGGGGAGCTGTTTTTT. V usage is TRBV7-3 and J usage is TRBJ2-2; possibly TRBD1 for D (6 bases). CDR1 and CDR2 (germline): SGHTA, FQGTGA. The V end was cut by 1 base, the J end by 4 bases, with 13 bases between. The CDR3 extends over 16 amino acids.

V gene TRBV28 combines with J gene TRBJ2-1; TRBD2 matches 10 bases. This CDR3 contains 14 residues. J gave up 4 bases and V 6 bases, and 3 bases lay outside the gene matches. CDR1 and CDR2 (germline): MDHEN, SYDVKM. CDR3 residues: CASSVLAGYNEQFF. The CDR3 region has the DNA TGTGCCAGCAGCGTACTAGCGGGATACAATGAGCAGTTCTTC.

The chain links TRBV18 to TRBJ2-1; D is uncertain. Between the trimmed V and J ends, which lost 2 bases and 2 bases, there was a span of 10 bases. The V gene's germline CDR1 is KGHSH and CDR2 LQKENI. CDR3 length equals 15 residues. The CDR3 region has the DNA TGTGCCAGCTCACCAGTGCACTTAACCTACAATGAGCAGTTCTTC. It specifies CASSPVHLTYNEQFF.

The V gene is TRBV7-9, the J gene TRBJ2-5; TRBD1 matches at 7 bases. V lost 4 bases to trimming and J lost 4 bases; unmatched junction nucleotides: 9. Germline lookup yields CDR1 SEHNR and CDR2 FQNEAQ (reference sequence). This CDR3 is built from 15 residues. The CDR3 DNA follows: TGTGCCAGCAGCTCTCCGGGACAGAATAGAGAGACCCAGTACTTC. It encodes CASSSPGQNRETQYF.

The V gene is TRBV3-1 (or the pseudogene TRBV3-2), the J gene TRBJ2-3; D unresolved. Deletions cut 1 base from V and 3 bases from J, with 20 bases between. The germline gives CDR1 LGHDT, CDR2 YNNKEL (reference sequence). There are 18 residues in the CDR3. The CDR3 here is CASSQGIRMRLLTDTQYF. The CDR3 DNA reads as TGTGCCAGCAGCCAAGGGATTAGAATGAGACTGTTAACAGATACGCAGTATTTT.

V usage is TRBV19 and J usage is TRBJ1-5; 7 nucleotides match TRBD1. Germline CDR1 is LNHDA and CDR2 is SQIVND (reference sequence). The ends lost 3 bases at V and 0 bases at J; junction bases unmatched: 11. CDR3 size: 18 residues. CDR3 bases: TGTGCCAGTAGTATGCCACGGGACAGCCCGTATAGCAATCAGCCCCAGCATTTT. It specifies CASSMPRDSPYSNQPQHF.

This chain joins TRBV27 and TRBJ2-7, with 9 positions matching TRBD2. The CDR3 extends over 21 amino acids. Per germline, CDR1 MNHEY and CDR2 SMNVEV (reference sequence). V shed 3 bases, J shed 5 bases, and the junction held 26 bases outside the gene matches. The CDR3 region has the DNA TGTGCCAGCAGTTTTCCTGGGTGTCGAAAGGGAATAGCGGGAGAACGGAACGAGCAGTACTTC. Protein product: CASSFPGCRKGIAGERNEQYF.

The chain links TRBV7-2 to TRBJ2-1; the D gene is possibly TRBD2 (6 bases). V gave up 5 bases and J gave up 5 bases, with 19 bases separating them. Germline V lookup: CDR1 SGHTA, CDR2 FQGNSA. The CDR3 sequence is 16 residues long. CDR3 sequence reads: CASSLLGGVVNNEQFF. The CDR3 nucleotides are TGTGCCAGCAGCCTCCTAGGAGGGGTAGTAAACAATGAGCAGTTCTTC. Full variable domain (remainder filled in from reference TRBV7-2 and TRBJ2-1): GAGVSQSPSNKVTEKGKDVELRCDPISGHTALYWYRQSLGQGLEFLIYFQGNSAPDKSGLPSDRFSAERTGGSVSTLTIQRTQQEDSAVYLCASSLLGGVVNNEQFFGPGTRLTVL.

This rearrangement joins TRBV6-5 to TRBJ1-2; 10 positions match TRBD1. V was clipped by 2 bases and J by 8 bases; unmatched bases: 2. The germline gives CDR1 MNHEY, CDR2 SVGAGI. This CDR3 has 13 residues. For the CDR3, the DNA is TGTGCCAGCAGTTACGGGACAGGGGTCGGCTACACCTTC. The encoded protein is CASSYGTGVGYTF.

V gene TRBV7-3 combines with J gene TRBJ1-2; the match to TRBD1 covers 12 bases. There are 19 residues in the CDR3. With 6 bases clipped from V and 0 bases from J, the junction kept 14 bases outside the gene matches. Per the germline V gene, CDR1 is SGHTA and CDR2 is FQGTGA. CDR3 nucleotide sequence: TGTGCCAGCAGGATAATGCCCCGGGACAGGGGGCACTCTAACTATGGCTACACCTTC. The encoded protein is CASRIMPRDRGHSNYGYTF. Drawing the rest from reference TRBV7-3 and TRBJ1-2, the complete variable domain is GAGVSQTPSNKVTEKGKYVELRCDPISGHTALYWYRQSLGQGPEFLIYFQGTGAADDSGLPNDRFFAVRPEGSVSTLKIQRTERGDSAVYLCASRIMPRDRGHSNYGYTFGSGTRLTVV.

The chain couples TRBV6-4 to TRBJ2-2; 9 bases agree with TRBD2. J gave up 3 bases and V 5 bases, and 7 bases lay outside the gene matches. The CDR3 contains 16 residues. CDR1 is MRHNA and CDR2 is SNTAGT in the germline V gene. The CDR3 spells CASSPSPSGDTGELFF. Written as DNA, the CDR3 is TGTGCCAGCAGTCCTTCACCTAGCGGGGACACCGGGGAGCTGTTTTTT.